The sequence of this T cell receptor beta chain was determined in a study of beta chain features in type 1 diabetes. Study at large: Age and gender were similar between patients and healthy donors, as were cell yields. Fewer than 110 million sorted cells were examined across all samples.

With 5 bases clipped from V and 8 bases from J, the junction kept 11 bases outside the gene matches. CDR1 and CDR2 from the germline V gene are MNHNY and SVGAGI (reference sequence). The CDR3 is 16 amino acids. Since all of the isolated RNA was reverse transcribed, expressed TCRB transcripts were what got sequenced. TCRdb keeps only in-frame clones here, not all; method: immunoSEQ multiplex PCR. The table includes roughly 25,000 clones, almost 70% detected once. The sequence was obtained from a woman between 40 and 50 years old in good health. Sequencing used Tregs from blood. V is TRBV6-6 and J is TRBJ2-1; 11 bases agree with TRBD2. The CDR3, as DNA: TGTGCCAGCAGTACTTCATTAGCGGGGGGGCGTGATGAGCAGTTCTTC. It is translated as CASSTSLAGGRDEQFF.